These 22 T cell receptor beta chains originate from one sample sequenced in a study of identical twins. TCRdb re-called the 5' RACE reads through MiXCR, storing one row per CDR3 protein. The sample lists 550,000 to 700,000 distinct CDR3 sequences; 21% were seen once. The data also belong to a second study, concerning T cells expressing NK-cell markers.

Sample: PBMCs. These receptors were obtained from a woman aged 18-29 years in good health.

This clonotype has ten or more counts. V gene TRBV20-1 combines with J gene TRBJ2-3; the match to TRBD1 covers 7 bases. This CDR3 has 15 residues. CDR1 DFQATT and CDR2 SNEGSKA come from the germline V gene (reference sequence). With 4 bases clipped from V and 7 bases from J, the junction kept 14 bases outside the gene matches. Written as DNA, the CDR3 is TGCAGTGCTATCCTCGACAGGGAACCGGAGAATACGCAGTATTTT. It is translated as CSAILDREPENTQYF.

This clonotype was observed many times. V and J are TRBV11-2 and TRBJ2-2, with D uncertain. This CDR3 region has 14 residues. From germline, CDR1 is SGHAT and CDR2 FQNNGV. Trimming pared 7 bases from V and 7 bases from J, leaving 16 bases between. CDR3 sequence reads: CASTPGGRNGELFF. CDR3 sequence (DNA): TGTGCCAGCACCCCGGGTGGTCGGAACGGGGAGCTGTTTTTT.

This clonotype was seen only a few times. CDR3 in DNA: TGCAGTGCTAGAGTTGGGGGAGCTTGGGGAGATACGCAGTATTTT. Residues: CSARVGGAWGDTQYF. The chain employs TRBV20-1 and TRBJ2-3, with D perhaps being TRBD1 or TRBD2 (5 bases each). The V gene lost 1 base and the J gene lost 5 bases, with 16 bases spanning the gap. The germline CDR1 and CDR2 sequences are DFQATT and SNEGSKA (reference sequence). This CDR3 is 15 amino acids long.

This clonotype came up a few times. The chain has TRBV10-1 and TRBJ2-5; either TRBD1 or TRBD2 may fit D (5 bases each). Germline V gene lookup returns CDR1 WNHNN and CDR2 SYGVQD (reference sequence). Between the trimmed V and J ends, which lost 0 bases and 3 bases, there was a span of 17 bases. The CDR3 length is 17 residues. The CDR3 reads CASSESTSGWGKETQYF. CDR3 DNA sequence: TGCGCCAGCAGTGAGTCCACGTCGGGTTGGGGGAAAGAGACCCAGTACTTC.

This clonotype showed up just a few times. This rearrangement joins TRBV10-3 to TRBJ2-2; D gene ambiguous. V shed 8 bases and J shed 2 bases, with 12 bases lying between them. The germline gives CDR1 ENHRY, CDR2 SYGVKD. The CDR3 has 14 residues. CDR3 nucleotides: TGTGCCATCTCTATGCAGACAAACACCGGGGAGCTGTTTTTT. Encoded protein: CAISMQTNTGELFF.

This clonotype was seen a few times. The CDR3 bases are TGTGCCACCAGTGCCCCCGACTCGGGGAATGAGCAGTTCTTC. Amino acids: CATSAPDSGNEQFF. V gene TRBV24-1 combines with J gene TRBJ2-1, with D maybe TRBD2 (5 bases). Germline V gene lookup returns CDR1 KGHDR and CDR2 SFDVKD. V lost 5 bases and J 7 bases, leaving 14 bases between the germline ends. This CDR3 region has 14 residues.

In its sample, this clonotype was seen a few times. The gene calls are TRBV10-3 and TRBJ2-3, with unresolved D. The CDR3 loop spans 12 amino acids. Germline V CDR1 and CDR2: ENHRY, SYGVKD. With 4 bases removed from V and 3 bases from J, the gap between germline ends came to 5 bases. The chain's CDR3 is CAISAETDTQYF. DNA of the CDR3: TGTGCCATCAGTGCGGAGACAGATACGCAGTATTTT.

In this sample, this clonotype turned up many times. The V gene is TRBV20-1, the J gene TRBJ2-1; 7 nucleotides line up with TRBD2. The ends lost 3 bases at V and 6 bases at J; junction bases unmatched: 8. The CDR3 covers 14 residues. Germline V gene data show CDR1 as DFQATT and CDR2 as SNEGSKA (reference sequence). In nucleotides, the CDR3 is TGCAGTGCTAGTGCAGCGGGATACCGCAATGAGCAGTTCTTC. Protein: CSASAAGYRNEQFF.

This clonotype was counted many times. The CDR3 DNA sequence: TGTGCCAGCAGCTACACAGGGGATGGTGAGACCCAGTACTTC. Amino acid sequence: CASSYTGDGETQYF. The chain combines TRBV12-3 or TRBV12-4 with TRBJ2-5; 7 positions match TRBD1. V dropped 6 bases and J dropped 5; count of bases not matched to a gene: 9. The CDR3 has 14 amino acids.

This clonotype was recorded many times. The rearrangement uses TRBV12-3 or TRBV12-4 and TRBJ1-2, with D unclear. CDR3 size: 13 residues. With 3 bases removed from V and 8 bases from J, the gap between germline ends came to 13 bases. The CDR3 region has the DNA TGTGCCAGCAGTTTTTCCCCCTCCAGGGGCTACACCTTC. Translating it yields CASSFSPSRGYTF.

There are a few counts of this clonotype. CDR3 in amino acids: CAIGRSSKDTQYF. As DNA, the CDR3 is TGTGCCATCGGAAGGAGTAGTAAGGATACGCAGTATTTT. The chain joins TRBV10-3 to TRBJ2-3; unclear D gene. Germline V gene data show CDR1 as ENHRY and CDR2 as SYGVKD. This CDR3 contains 13 residues. V was clipped by 8 bases and J by 6 bases, with 15 bases between them.

This chain connects TRBV5-1 to TRBJ1-1; perhaps TRBD1 as D (5 bases). Germline V gene sequence: CDR1 SGHRS, CDR2 YFSETQ. The CDR3 loop spans 17 amino acids. Trimming cost V 4 bases and J 4 bases, with 23 bases left between them. The CDR3 nucleotides read TGCGCCAGCAGCCCGGAGGGTTGGCGGACCCAGGGCACTGAAGCTTTCTTT. This sequence encodes CASSPEGWRTQGTEAFF.

This clonotype has more than one count but fewer than ten. The V and J genes are TRBV20-1 and TRBJ2-5; TRBD2 matches 14 bases. Looked up from germline, CDR1 is DFQATT and CDR2 is SNEGSKA (reference sequence). The length of the CDR3 is 15 residues. Trimming cost V 6 bases and J 4 bases; bases outside gene matches: 7. For the CDR3, the DNA is TGCAGTGCCCAGACTAGCGGGGGGGACCTAGAGACCCAGTACTTC. It encodes CSAQTSGGDLETQYF.

V is TRBV18 and J is TRBJ2-2, with 7 nucleotides matching TRBD2. Germline lookup yields CDR1 KGHSH and CDR2 LQKENI. The CDR3 length is 17 residues. The V and J ends lost 3 bases and 0 bases, in that order; junction bases with no gene match: 7. CDR3 bases: TGTGCCAGCTCACCCCGTAGCGGGCGGCCGAACACCGGGGAGCTGTTTTTT. Protein product: CASSPRSGRPNTGELFF. The complete variable domain, with remaining parts taken from reference TRBV18 and TRBJ2-2, reads NAGVMQNPRHLVRRRGQEARLRCSPMKGHSHVYWYRQLPEEGLKFMVYLQKENIIDESGMPKERFSAEFPKEGPSILRIQQVVRGDSAAYFCASSPRSGRPNTGELFFGEGSRLTVL.

This sequence joins TRBV3-1 and TRBJ1-5; tentatively, D is TRBD1 (5 bases). V was clipped by 4 bases and J by 1 base, with 11 bases between them. The CDR3 has 15 residues. Germline assignment: CDR1 LGHDT and CDR2 YNNKEL (reference sequence). CDR3 nucleotide sequence: TGTGCCAGCAGCCCGGGGGGTTGGAGCAATCAGCCCCAGCATTTT. Protein product: CASSPGGWSNQPQHF.

The chain carries TRBV5-1 and TRBJ1-1, with D possibly being TRBD1 (5 bases). The V end was cut by 4 bases, the J end by 4 bases, with 11 bases between. This CDR3 has 13 amino acids. Germline CDR1 reads SGHRS; CDR2 reads YFSETQ. CDR3 coding DNA: TGCGCCAGCAGCACAGGACCTCTCACTGAAGCTTTCTTT. This encodes CASSTGPLTEAFF.

This clonotype was seen many times. The chain employs TRBV12-3 or TRBV12-4 and TRBJ2-3; possible D gene TRBD2, 5 bases. The length of the CDR3 is 15 residues. The germline V and J ends were trimmed by 2 bases and 0 bases, with 9 bases remaining between them. CDR3 in amino acids: CASSLPGSSTDTQYF. In DNA form, the CDR3 reads TGTGCCAGCAGTTTACCGGGGTCTAGCACAGATACGCAGTATTTT.

This clonotype was detected a few times. The rearrangement links TRBV20-1 to TRBJ2-1, with TRBD2 matching over 11 bases. This CDR3 is built from 15 residues. CDR1 and CDR2 (germline): DFQATT, SNEGSKA (reference sequence). Germline trimming cut 3 bases from V and 8 bases from J; bases unmatched to any gene: 9. CDR3 protein: CSASSRLAGGHEQFF. Here the CDR3 DNA reads TGCAGTGCTAGCTCTCGGCTAGCGGGAGGCCATGAGCAGTTCTTC.

This clonotype was seen a few times. The rearrangement joins TRBV12-3 or TRBV12-4 to TRBJ1-1; D perhaps matches TRBD1 (5 bases). The CDR3 consists of 14 residues. V lost 4 bases to trimming and J lost 1 base, with 10 bases between them. CDR3 in DNA: TGTGCCAGCAGTTGGGGACGAGCGAACACTGAAGCTTTCTTT. Translation gives CASSWGRANTEAFF.

The chain joins TRBV20-1 to TRBJ2-1; D uncertain. The V gene lost 1 base and the J gene lost 8 bases, with 12 bases spanning the gap. The CDR3 extends over 13 amino acids. Germline CDR1 is DFQATT and CDR2 is SNEGSKA (reference sequence). The CDR3 DNA reads TGCAGTGCTAGAGGCGCCCCGGTCGATGAGCAGTTCTTC. Translation: CSARGAPVDEQFF.

The chain uses TRBV4-3 and TRBJ2-1, with D tentatively TRBD2 (5 bases). Germline V gene lookup returns CDR1 LGHNA and CDR2 YSLEER. V lost 0 bases to trimming and J lost 13 bases, with 19 bases between them. This CDR3 comprises 15 residues. The DNA of the CDR3 is TGCGCCAGCAGCCAAGATAGCGACTCACCCCAGCTCCAGTTCTTC. Amino acids: CASSQDSDSPQLQFF.

In this sample, this clonotype turned up a few times. The chain carries TRBV20-1 and TRBJ2-3; TRBD2 matches at 11 bases. CDR3 length equals 15 residues. The V gene end was trimmed by 3 bases and the J gene end by 2 bases; junction bases not matched to a gene: 4. Germline CDR1 and CDR2: DFQATT and SNEGSKA (reference sequence). DNA of the CDR3: TGCAGTGCTAGGCTAGCGGGGGGTAACACAGATACGCAGTATTTT. Its translation is CSARLAGGNTDTQYF.